This TCR beta chain emerged from a study of OX40 agonist ivuxolimab in advanced cancers. With regard to the full study: Ivuxolimab was a fully human IgG2 agonistic monoclonal antibody targeting the costimulatory receptor OX40 (CD134). Partial responses were achieved by three dose-escalation patients, of whom one had hepatocellular carcinoma and two had cutaneous melanoma. Intravenous ivuxolimab was administered to patients every 2 weeks at six dose levels: 0.01, 0.1, 0.3, 1.5, 3 and 10 mg/kg. Of the approximately 50 dose-escalation patients, hepatocellular carcinoma was present in about 20, melanoma in roughly 15, renal cell carcinoma in 9 and head and neck cancer in 9. The paper reports the monotherapy dose-escalation portion (N of about 54 patients) of the phase I ivuxolimab trial. A male proportion of 82.7% and a mean age of about 60 years, ranging from 23 to 79, were recorded for the dose-escalation cohort. Prior anti-PD-1, anti-PD-L1 or anti-CTLA-4 therapy was permitted, and checkpoint inhibitors had been received by 40% to 50% of dose-escalation patients. The point of sequencing TCRbeta in the periphery was to test whether ivuxolimab changed TCR sequence diversity and drove clonal T-cell expansion.

The trial excluded patients who had a history of autoimmune disease or who were on systemic immunosuppression. Peripheral blood for TCR sequencing was collected from all dose cohorts at baseline, on cycle 4 day 1, and on cycle 7 day 1. Samples came from an open-label, multicenter, first-in-human phase I dose-escalation trial of ivuxolimab. The trial enrolled adults with locally advanced or metastatic head and neck squamous cell, hepatocellular, melanoma or renal cell carcinoma. Before TCR sequencing, CD4+ T cells and CD8+ T cells from peripheral blood were sorted into separate populations. Beyond this particular receptor, the publication reports: Low levels of normalized T-cell clonal expansion were also shown by some nonresponding patients. Clonal expansion of both CD4+ and CD8+ blood T cells was observed from baseline to week 6 at doses 0.1 to 3.0 mg/kg. After ivuxolimab, more expanded clones were found on average in CD8+ T cells than in CD4+ T cells. In partial responders in the 0.1-3.0 mg/kg groups, normalized peripheral clonal expansion was found to be among the lowest, especially among CD8+ T cells. The antigen specificity of the clonally expanded peripheral T cells was not determined.

Genomic DNA was isolated from the sorted cells so that the TCRbeta CDR3 region could be sequenced. The immunoSEQ Assay was used to sequence the TCRbeta CDR3 regions. Imported from immuneACCESS, the table was reduced by TCRdb to in-frame sequences with V and J called. These copies leave out some clones; in studies compared against another copy, an unresolved V gene accounts for under half, and the cause of the remainder is not known. A total of roughly 35,000 clones appear in this sample, 81% of them only once. 1.3% to 1.5% of the sample comes from the top ten. Trimming costs V 10 bases and J 6 bases, and their ends lie 21 bases apart. The CDR3 numbers 14 residues from cysteine through phenylalanine. Only the CDR3 DNA stays, 42 bases, in frame from base 1. The germline V gene provides CDR1 MNHEY and CDR2 SVGAGI. In regard to this clone: Its antigen remains undetermined. No base quality values were provided; no much bigger clone lies one nucleotide off.

The source is an adult with an advanced solid tumor such as melanoma, head and neck, liver or kidney cancer. This receptor chain uses TRBV6-5 and TRBJ2-5, with a weak D call of TRBD2 (6 bases match). This specimen consisted of CD4+ or CD8+ T cells sorted from blood, obtained in a trial of the OX40 agonist ivuxolimab. At the DNA level, the sequence is TGTGCCACCCTTCTCCGGGTCGGGAGTAAGACCCAGTACTTC. Its coded protein is CATLLRVGSKTQYF.